This paragraph reports one TCR beta chain. The antigen remains undetermined. The V gene end was trimmed by 5 bases and the J gene end by 2 bases; junction bases not matched to a gene: 5. The CDR3 consists of 15 residues. Germline CDR1 reads MDHEN; CDR2 reads SYDVKM. The PCR had 60 Vbeta and 13 Jbeta primers. The repertoire was sequenced with immunoSEQ multiplex PCR; TCRdb's copy has only in-frame clones and lacks some. The sample lists 170,000 or so clones, about 86% occurring once. The data belong to a study of cytomegalovirus exposure and HLA in healthy donors. Study results and caveats: Available immune exposure information was restricted to CMV serostatus only. Exclusion applied to some V segments, including TRBV6-2 and TRBV6-3, as they were indistinguishable.

The TCR comes from a woman aged 18-30 years in good health and CMV-seronegative. The sample was PBMCs. The chain couples TRBV28 to TRBJ1-5; 8 positions match TRBD1. For the CDR3, the DNA is TGTGCCAGCAGTCCCGGACAGGGCGGCAATCAGCCCCAGCATTTT. This codes for CASSPGQGGNQPQHF.